A selection of T cell receptor beta chains follows, all from one sample in a study of shared clonotypes between healthy human individuals. TCRdb keeps only in-frame clones here, not all; method: immunoSEQ multiplex PCR. The table lists approximately 1.4 million clones, 95% to 99% of them singletons. Sequencing used naive CD4+ T cells sorted from blood. These receptors originate from a young man in good health. Each CDR3 is given with its conserved first and last residue. The order of the fields is clone size, CDR3 length, J gene, D gene, V gene, CDR3 protein, CDR3 DNA. The D gene is left open where the match is weak. Part of the rows lack a size; the others show once, few, many or a class for expanded clones.

size: .; length: 14; J: TRBJ2-5; D: .; V: TRBV7-9; CDR3: CASSLVGGPETQYF; DNA: TGTGCCAGCAGCTTAGTTGGGGGTCCGGAGACCCAGTACTTC
size: .; length: 18; J: TRBJ2-2; D: TRBD2; V: TRBV19; CDR3: CASSITSGRAANTGELFF; DNA: TGTGCCAGTAGTATAACTAGCGGGAGGGCTGCGAACACCGGGGAGCTGTTTTTT
size: .; length: 13; J: TRBJ2-1; D: .; V: TRBV28; CDR3: CASSLNREIEQFF; DNA: TGTGCCAGCAGTTTAAATCGGGAGATTGAGCAGTTCTTC
size: .; length: 16; J: TRBJ1-5; D: .; V: TRBV28; CDR3: CASSLRQGSSNQPQHF; DNA: TGTGCCAGCAGTTTAAGGCAGGGGTCTAGCAATCAGCCCCAGCATTTT
size: .; length: 14; J: TRBJ2-5; D: TRBD1; V: TRBV29-1; CDR3: CSGARTGGSETQYF; DNA: TGCAGCGGGGCCCGGACAGGGGGCTCGGAGACCCAGTACTTC
size: .; length: 13; J: TRBJ1-5; D: .; V: TRBV6-1; CDR3: CASSEVSNQPQHF; DNA: TGTGCCAGCAGTGAGGTTAGCAATCAGCCCCAGCATTTT
size: .; length: 16; J: TRBJ2-1; D: .; V: TRBV9; CDR3: CASSPYLAATYNEQFF; DNA: TGTGCCAGCAGCCCCTACTTAGCGGCGACCTACAATGAGCAGTTCTTC
size: .; length: 13; J: TRBJ2-7; D: TRBD1; V: TRBV9; CDR3: CASSYTGTAEQYF; DNA: TGTGCCAGCAGCTACACCGGGACAGCCGAGCAGTACTTC
size: once; length: 13; J: TRBJ2-1; D: .; V: TRBV19; CDR3: CASSISPRNEQFF; DNA: TGTGCCAGTAGTATATCACCCCGCAATGAGCAGTTCTTC
size: .; length: 14; J: TRBJ1-2; D: TRBD1; V: TRBV9; CDR3: CASSPHGQGSGYTF; DNA: TGTGCCAGCAGCCCTCACGGACAGGGGTCTGGCTACACCTTC
size: .; length: 12; J: TRBJ2-4; D: .; V: TRBV11-2; CDR3: CASSLASNIQYF; DNA: TGTGCCAGCAGCTTAGCCTCAAACATTCAGTACTTC
size: once; length: 14; J: TRBJ2-1; D: .; V: TRBV2; CDR3: CASGGDSSYNEQFF; DNA: TGTGCTTCAGGTGGAGATAGCTCCTACAATGAGCAGTTCTTC
size: .; length: 14; J: TRBJ1-1; D: TRBD1; V: TRBV7-9; CDR3: CASRGTGPDTEAFF; DNA: TGTGCCAGCAGGGGGACAGGGCCTGACACTGAAGCTTTCTTT
size: once; length: 15; J: TRBJ1-4; D: TRBD1; V: TRBV11-2; CDR3: CASSLGGQQHEKLFF; DNA: TGTGCCAGCAGCTTAGGGGGACAGCAACATGAAAAACTGTTTTTT
size: .; length: 18; J: TRBJ2-1; D: .; V: TRBV6-1; CDR3: CASSAGGLKQGLINEQFF; DNA: TGTGCCAGCAGTGCAGGTGGCCTTAAACAGGGATTAATCAATGAGCAGTTCTTC
size: once; length: 13; J: TRBJ2-5; D: .; V: TRBV18; CDR3: CASSPRTEETQYF; DNA: TGTGCCAGCTCACCGAGGACAGAAGAGACCCAGTACTTC
size: once; length: 15; J: TRBJ2-5; D: .; V: TRBV7-8; CDR3: CASSNPYLGQETQYF; DNA: TGTGCCAGCAGTAACCCCTACTTAGGGCAAGAGACCCAGTACTTC
size: .; length: 17; J: TRBJ2-1; D: .; V: TRBV9; CDR3: CASSVDGGLSAYNEQFF; DNA: TGTGCCAGCAGCGTAGATGGGGGACTCTCGGCCTACAATGAGCAGTTCTTC
size: .; length: 11; J: TRBJ2-7; D: .; V: TRBV30; CDR3: CAGSTPYEQYF; DNA: TGTGCCGGAAGTACCCCCTACGAGCAGTACTTC
size: .; length: 12; J: TRBJ2-1; D: TRBD2; V: TRBV10-1; CDR3: CASQGGPGEQFF; DNA: TGCGCCAGCCAGGGAGGGCCGGGTGAGCAGTTCTTC
size: .; length: 12; J: TRBJ2-1; D: TRBD2; V: TRBV7-9; CDR3: CASSWTSNEQFF; DNA: TGTGCCAGCAGCTGGACTAGCAATGAGCAGTTCTTC
size: .; length: 15; J: TRBJ2-4; D: .; V: TRBV11-2; CDR3: CASSLSGLAKNIQYF; DNA: TGTGCCAGCAGCTTATCGGGTCTAGCCAAAAACATTCAGTACTTC
size: .; length: 12; J: TRBJ2-7; D: .; V: TRBV28; CDR3: CASSLSGDEQYF; DNA: TGTGCCAGCAGCCTCTCCGGGGACGAGCAGTACTTC
size: once; length: 17; J: TRBJ2-2; D: TRBD2; V: TRBV4-1; CDR3: CASSPRKRDYNTGELFF; DNA: TGCGCCAGCAGCCCACGAAAGCGGGACTACAACACCGGGGAGCTGTTTTTT
size: .; length: 14; J: TRBJ2-7; D: .; V: TRBV5-1; CDR3: CASSLDRSWGEQYF; DNA: TGCGCCAGCAGCTTGGACAGATCCTGGGGGGAGCAGTACTTC
size: .; length: 15; J: TRBJ2-1; D: TRBD1; V: TRBV6-5; CDR3: CASSALRDRDHEQFF; DNA: TGTGCCAGCAGTGCCCTCCGGGACAGGGACCATGAGCAGTTCTTC
size: .; length: 15; J: TRBJ2-5; D: .; V: TRBV5-4; CDR3: CASSPGPTPDETQYF; DNA: TGTGCCAGCAGCCCGGGACCCACCCCGGACGAGACCCAGTACTTC
size: .; length: 14; J: TRBJ2-3; D: .; V: TRBV2; CDR3: CASSIRQATDTQYF; DNA: TGTGCCAGCAGTATTCGACAGGCTACAGATACGCAGTATTTT
size: .; length: 15; J: TRBJ1-4; D: .; V: TRBV2; CDR3: CASRQERDGYEKLFF; DNA: TGTGCCAGCAGACAGGAACGGGACGGGTATGAAAAACTGTTTTTT
size: .; length: 13; J: TRBJ1-4; D: .; V: TRBV28; CDR3: CASRDWVNEKLFF; DNA: TGTGCCAGCCGGGACTGGGTAAATGAAAAACTGTTTTTT
size: .; length: 15; J: TRBJ2-7; D: TRBD2; V: TRBV7-2; CDR3: CASSAQSGVRYEQYF; DNA: TGTGCCAGCAGCGCCCAGAGCGGGGTCCGCTACGAGCAGTACTTC
size: .; length: 13; J: TRBJ2-7; D: TRBD1; V: TRBV28; CDR3: CASSWDRTYEQYF; DNA: TGTGCCAGCAGCTGGGACAGGACCTACGAGCAGTACTTC
size: .; length: 18; J: TRBJ2-7; D: TRBD2; V: TRBV27; CDR3: CASSLSLRTSGKTYEQYF; DNA: TGTGCCAGCAGTTTATCCCTTCGGACTAGCGGGAAAACCTACGAGCAGTACTTC
size: .; length: 16; J: TRBJ1-4; D: TRBD1; V: TRBV4-1; CDR3: CASSQDGGQVNEKLFF; DNA: TGCGCCAGCAGCCAAGATGGGGGACAGGTTAATGAAAAACTGTTTTTT
size: .; length: 13; J: TRBJ2-1; D: TRBD1; V: TRBV5-1; CDR3: CASSGQQGNEQFF; DNA: TGCGCCAGCAGCGGCCAACAGGGGAATGAGCAGTTCTTC
size: .; length: 17; J: TRBJ2-1; D: TRBD2; V: TRBV10-3; CDR3: CAISDGSGIGKYNEQFF; DNA: TGTGCCATCAGTGATGGTAGCGGGATCGGCAAATACAATGAGCAGTTCTTC
size: .; length: 16; J: TRBJ1-1; D: TRBD1; V: TRBV9; CDR3: CASSVGLGTGGTEAFF; DNA: TGTGCCAGCAGCGTAGGTTTGGGGACAGGGGGAACTGAAGCTTTCTTT
size: .; length: 11; J: TRBJ2-7; D: .; V: TRBV30; CDR3: CAWSKIHEQYF; DNA: TGTGCCTGGAGTAAAATCCACGAGCAGTACTTC
size: .; length: 12; J: TRBJ1-1; D: .; V: TRBV19; CDR3: CASSGGRTEAFF; DNA: TGTGCCAGTAGCGGCGGTAGGACTGAAGCTTTCTTT
size: .; length: 17; J: TRBJ2-2; D: TRBD1; V: TRBV5-6; CDR3: CASSLEGLGQGAGELFF; DNA: TGTGCCAGCAGCCTGGAGGGTCTGGGACAGGGTGCCGGGGAGCTGTTTTTT
size: .; length: 14; J: TRBJ2-3; D: .; V: TRBV27; CDR3: CASLPLGATDTQYF; DNA: TGTGCCAGCTTGCCCCTAGGGGCTACAGATACGCAGTATTTT
size: .; length: 14; J: TRBJ2-7; D: .; V: TRBV5-1; CDR3: CASSLRGPSYEQYF; DNA: TGCGCCAGCAGCTTGAGGGGTCCCTCCTACGAGCAGTACTTC
size: .; length: 17; J: TRBJ2-7; D: TRBD2; V: TRBV4-3; CDR3: CASSHRTGTSGYYEQYF; DNA: TGCGCCAGCAGCCACCGGACGGGGACTAGCGGCTACTACGAGCAGTACTTC
size: once; length: 12; J: TRBJ2-7; D: .; V: TRBV28; CDR3: CASRSGPGEQYF; DNA: TGTGCCAGCAGGTCAGGGCCGGGAGAGCAGTACTTC
size: .; length: 14; J: TRBJ2-7; D: TRBD1; V: TRBV11-2; CDR3: CASNYRGLSYEQYF; DNA: TGTGCCAGCAACTACAGGGGGCTGTCCTACGAGCAGTACTTC
size: .; length: 15; J: TRBJ2-2; D: .; V: TRBV9; CDR3: CASSVGPVLAGELFF; DNA: TGTGCCAGCAGCGTAGGGCCGGTTTTGGCCGGGGAGCTGTTTTTT
size: .; length: 12; J: TRBJ2-3; D: .; V: TRBV29-1; CDR3: CSVVRATDTQYF; DNA: TGCAGCGTTGTCAGAGCAACAGATACGCAGTATTTT
size: .; length: 12; J: TRBJ2-7; D: TRBD1; V: TRBV7-2; CDR3: CASSTGDYEQYF; DNA: TGTGCCAGCAGTACAGGGGACTACGAGCAGTACTTC
size: .; length: 13; J: TRBJ2-1; D: .; V: TRBV5-1; CDR3: CASSPRETSEQFF; DNA: TGCGCCAGCAGCCCACGGGAGACGAGTGAGCAGTTCTTC
size: .; length: 13; J: TRBJ2-7; D: TRBD2; V: TRBV28; CDR3: CASASGLPYEQYF; DNA: TGTGCCTCCGCTAGCGGCCTGCCCTACGAGCAGTACTTC
size: .; length: 17; J: TRBJ2-6; D: .; V: TRBV5-1; CDR3: CASSLVGGGSGANVLTF; DNA: TGCGCCAGCAGCTTGGTTGGAGGGGGCTCTGGGGCCAACGTCCTGACTTTC
size: .; length: 13; J: TRBJ2-3; D: .; V: TRBV2; CDR3: CASAVESGPTQYF; DNA: TGTGCCAGCGCGGTCGAATCCGGACCTACGCAGTATTTT
size: .; length: 14; J: TRBJ1-2; D: .; V: TRBV4-2; CDR3: CASSLRGTFYGYTF; DNA: TGTGCCAGCAGCCTCAGGGGCACCTTCTATGGCTACACCTTC
size: .; length: 15; J: TRBJ2-3; D: .; V: TRBV19; CDR3: CASSIAKGFADTQYF; DNA: TGTGCCAGTAGTATAGCAAAGGGTTTCGCAGATACGCAGTATTTT
size: .; length: 15; J: TRBJ2-7; D: TRBD1; V: TRBV27; CDR3: CASSFWTGALYEQYF; DNA: TGTGCCAGCAGTTTTTGGACAGGGGCCCTCTACGAGCAGTACTTC
size: .; length: 15; J: TRBJ2-7; D: TRBD2; V: TRBV13; CDR3: CASSTGLAGAYEQYF; DNA: TGTGCCAGCAGCACCGGACTAGCGGGAGCCTACGAGCAGTACTTC
size: .; length: 17; J: TRBJ2-7; D: .; V: TRBV5-1; CDR3: CASSLVRLGGGIYEQYF; DNA: TGCGCCAGCAGCTTGGTGAGGTTGGGGGGCGGAATCTACGAGCAGTACTTC
size: .; length: 15; J: TRBJ2-3; D: .; V: TRBV19; CDR3: CASSYFGVSTDTQYF; DNA: TGTGCCAGTAGTTACTTCGGGGTGAGCACAGATACGCAGTATTTT